This TCR beta chain was recovered during a study of blood T cell repertoires in COVID-19. The repertoire was sequenced with immunoSEQ multiplex PCR; TCRdb's copy has only in-frame clones and lacks some. The profile covers under 300,000 clones, with about 80% appearing a single time and roughly 2% taken by the ten largest. The germline V and J ends were trimmed by 5 bases and 4 bases, with 12 bases remaining between them. CDR1 SGHAT and CDR2 FQDESV come from the germline V gene (reference sequence). This CDR3 comprises 13 residues. The sample was peripheral blood. The chain combines TRBV11-1 with TRBJ2-7, with D unresolved. This TCR was sampled from a young man who had recovered from COVID-19. CDR3 region: CASSTDTAYEQYF. The CDR3 DNA sequence: TGTGCCAGCAGCACCGACACGGCGTACGAGCAGTACTTC.